This T cell receptor beta chain was retrieved from a study of blood T cell repertoires in COVID-19 (TCRdb year 2020). With regard to the full study: Samples covering the acute and convalescent phases of COVID-19 were provided by collaborators in the United States, Italy and Spain. Deeply sampled blood TCRbeta repertoires from subjects exposed to, actively infected with, or recovered from COVID-19 were included in the dataset. The repertoires were released in a freely available public database intended as a resource for research on the immune response to SARS-CoV-2. The prospective study material was composed of cDNA or gDNA derived from T cells, B-cell-depleted T cells, or PBMCs. The samples were drawn from the first 160 participants of the ongoing ImmuneRACE study and from 1,254 subjects provided by 6 global collaborators. HLA class I and class II types, where available, came from metadata supplied by the sample provider rather than from assay-based typing. The sample metadata nearly always contained a de-identified subject ID, COVID-19 status, age in years and sex. The study at large found these results: The quantity of clinical and demographic metadata differed by source and by participant and was supplied without curation.

TCRbeta CDR3 regions were amplified from genomic DNA using the immunoSEQ Assay, a bias-controlled multiplex PCR. Per the source publication's procedure: Nucleated cell counts per sample were estimated from amplification of reference gene primers within the assay. To quantify the absolute abundance of each unique TCRbeta CDR3 rearrangement, sequence reads were collapsed and filtered. For each sample, productive Simpson clonality was calculated by taking the square root of Simpson's diversity index across productive rearrangements. The table was pulled from immuneACCESS by TCRdb, which kept in-frame rearrangements only. Such tables lose some clones; where checked, under half of the loss comes from unresolved V genes, and the rest has no known cause. V and J calls and clone size follow that table, whereas D and trimming were derived from the DNA. Counted in this sample were about 480,000 clones; around nine tenths of them appeared once. Clones ranked in the top ten supply about 1.7% of the sample.

Enrolling through a virtual design, the prospective study's participants ranged in age from about 18 to 89 years and lived across 24 United States geographic areas. To assign participants to cohorts, the prospective study relied on clinical history that participants themselves reported in a screening survey and a study questionnaire. Recovered participants in ImmuneRACE Cohort 3 were defined by two consecutive negative NP/OP PCR tests, clearance by a healthcare professional, or resolution of symptoms. In the prospective study, mobile phlebotomists collected whole blood, serum and a nasopharyngeal or oropharyngeal swab from each participant. Participants in the prospective study had the option to provide additional blood draws and questionnaires over an approximately 2-month period. Before DNA extraction, prospective study blood samples were shipped either frozen or at room temperature. In regard to this clone: Its antigen is not yet known. It has no much larger one-base neighbor in the sample; base qualities were not kept.

CDR3 length: 15 amino acids, cysteine to phenylalanine. The DNA shown is the 45-base CDR3, in frame from base 1. From the germline V gene (reference sequence), CDR1 is LNHDA and CDR2 is SQIVND. Here V drops 3 bases and J drops 3 bases, and the junction holds 3 bases not matched to any gene. Specimen: PBMCs or T cells enriched from blood (not recorded which). The receptor was isolated from a woman aged 40 to 49 who had recovered from COVID-19. This receptor chain uses TRBV19 and TRBJ1-3; 9 bases in the junction line up with TRBD1. The base sequence is TGTGCCAGTAGTATCACAGGGGGCAGTGGAAACACCATATATTTT. Its protein product is CASSITGGSGNTIYF.